Each of the 27 T cell receptor beta chains below was sequenced from the same sample in a study of T cell clones after liver transplantation. Here immunoSEQ multiplex PCR was the method, and the copy in TCRdb shows in-frame clones only, minus some. The sample has 65,000 to 95,000 clones; about 80% are singletons. This specimen consisted of CD4+ T cells from blood, obtained before liver transplant. The receptor set was obtained from a human donor who received a liver transplant.

As to this clone: The junction departs from the called germline gene at one end, perhaps through a read error. The gene calls are TRBV29-1 and TRBJ2-5, with TRBD2 identical over 7 bases. CDR3 length: 15 residues. Germline CDR1 and CDR2: SQVTM and ANQGSEA. CDR3 region: CSVRSELARGEAQYF. The CDR3 DNA reads TGCAGCGTCCGAAGCGAACTAGCGAGGGGAGAGGCCCAGTACTTC.

The J gene is TRBJ2-5, the V gene TRBV7-2; 7 bases fit TRBD2. The CDR3 has 15 residues. From germline, CDR1 is SGHTA and CDR2 FQGNSA. V shed 0 bases, J shed 3 bases, and the junction held 4 bases outside the gene matches. For the CDR3, the DNA is TGTGCCAGCAGCTTAGCGCTCGGGGGGAAAGAGACCCAGTACTTC. Protein sequence: CASSLALGGKETQYF.

Concerning this clone: Just one base apart from a much larger clone, this may be a read error. The sample has other DNA sequences that encode this CDR3 too. Here the CDR3 reads CASSLRVSTEAFF. The CDR3, as DNA: TGTGCCAGCAGTCTCCGAGTGAGCACTGAAGCTTTCTTT. This chain uses TRBV27 with TRBJ1-1; D remains unclear. The CDR3 is 13 residues long. Germline-derived CDR1 and CDR2 are MNHEY and SMNVEV (reference sequence). V lost 5 bases to trimming and J lost 4 bases, with 11 bases between them.

The chain links TRBV28 to TRBJ2-7; TRBD2 might be the D (6 bases). Trimming removed 3 bases at V and 6 bases at J, with 12 bases between. The CDR3 consists of 13 residues. In germline, CDR1 is MDHEN, CDR2 SYDVKM. In DNA form, the CDR3 reads TGTGCCAGCAGTTTCGGGCAGGGAGGCGAGCAGTACTTC. Its protein product is CASSFGQGGEQYF.

The chain combines TRBV5-1 with TRBJ2-1; 7 positions agree with TRBD1. This CDR3 has 16 amino acids. Germline values: CDR1 SGHRS, CDR2 YFSETQ. The V gene end was trimmed by 5 bases and the J gene end by 1 base; junction bases not matched to a gene: 9. The CDR3 sequence is CASSLRGGASYNEQFF. The CDR3 region has the DNA TGCGCCAGCAGTCTGCGAGGGGGCGCGTCCTACAATGAGCAGTTCTTC.

The chain is built from TRBV5-1 and TRBJ2-3, with 10 bases aligning to TRBD2. CDR1 and CDR2 (germline): SGHRS, YFSETQ. This CDR3 is 16 amino acids long. V shed 4 bases and J 2 bases; nucleotides not matched to a gene: 7. For the CDR3, the DNA is TGCGCCAGCAGCATTCTAGCGGGGGAACACACAGATACGCAGTATTTT. It is translated as CASSILAGEHTDTQYF.

The chain combines TRBV7-6 with TRBJ2-7; D remains unclear. The CDR3 length is 16 residues. V was clipped by 1 base and J by 0 bases, with 13 bases between them. Germline CDR1 SGHVS, CDR2 FNYEAQ. The CDR3 protein is CASSLGRAGDSYEQYF. The CDR3 coding sequence is TGTGCCAGCAGCTTAGGGCGAGCAGGAGACTCCTACGAGCAGTACTTC.

For this clone: The sample has other DNA sequences that encode this CDR3 too. This chain connects TRBV5-4 to TRBJ2-5; D gene uncertain. V was cut by 0 bases and J by 1 base, with 4 bases left in between. Per germline, CDR1 SGHNT and CDR2 YYREEE (reference sequence). This CDR3 spans 13 amino acids. This CDR3 is CASSLVSQETQYF. The CDR3, as DNA: TGTGCCAGCAGCTTGGTTTCCCAAGAGACCCAGTACTTC.

J is TRBJ2-7 and V is TRBV19, with 7 nucleotides matching TRBD1. The CDR3 contains 14 residues. V was clipped by 10 bases and J by 4 bases; unmatched bases: 13. Germline lookup yields CDR1 LNHDA and CDR2 SQIVND (reference sequence). The CDR3 spells CATSLGDRPYEQYF. The CDR3 DNA sequence: TGTGCCACCTCACTGGGGGACAGACCTTACGAGCAGTACTTC.

This chain uses TRBV28 with TRBJ2-5; D remains ambiguous. In germline, CDR1 is MDHEN, CDR2 SYDVKM. The CDR3 has 15 amino acids. Deletions cut 2 bases from V and 5 bases from J, with 15 bases between. CDR3 DNA: TGTGCCAGCAGTTTAACGGCGGTCCTCCGGGAGACCCAGTACTTC. Translation gives CASSLTAVLRETQYF.

The rearrangement joins TRBV11-3 to TRBJ2-1, with a possible D match to TRBD2 (6 bases). This CDR3 spans 14 amino acids. V shed 6 bases and J shed 2 bases, with 11 bases lying between them. Germline CDR1 is SGHNT and CDR2 is YENEEA. CDR3 amino acids: CASSLTGAYNEQFF. The CDR3 DNA follows: TGTGCCAGCAGTTTAACGGGGGCCTACAATGAGCAGTTCTTC. The whole variable domain, remainder taken from reference TRBV11-3 and TRBJ2-1, is EAGVVQSPRYKIIEKKQPVAFWCNPISGHNTLYWYLQNLGQGPELLIRYENEEAVDDSQLPKDRFSAERLKGVDSTLKIQPAELGDSAVYLCASSLTGAYNEQFFGPGTRLTVL.

This chain joins TRBV6-6 and TRBJ2-3; 8 nucleotides agree with TRBD2. The CDR3 spans 16 residues. CDR1 is MNHNY and CDR2 is SVGAGI in the germline V gene (reference sequence). V lost 2 bases, J lost 0 bases, and 4 bases stayed unmatched. CDR3 nucleotides: TGTGCCAGCAGTTACAAGACTAGCGACAGCACAGATACGCAGTATTTT. Translation gives CASSYKTSDSTDTQYF.

The V and J genes are TRBV4-3 and TRBJ2-3, with 8 bases fitting TRBD2. The CDR3 loop spans 15 amino acids. The V gene's germline CDR1 is LGHNA and CDR2 YSLEER. V gave up 2 bases and J gave up 10 bases; unmatched junction bases: 11. In DNA form, the CDR3 reads TGCGCCAGCAGCCAAAAACTCGCCGGGGGGGTGGCGCAGTATTTT. Translation: CASSQKLAGGVAQYF.

This clone was counted a few times. In the same sample, other DNA sequences code for this CDR3. This rearrangement joins TRBV6-5 to TRBJ2-7, with D possibly matching TRBD1 (5 bases). The ends were cut back, 2 bases at V and 3 bases at J, with 11 bases in the middle. Germline V gene lookup returns CDR1 MNHEY and CDR2 SVGAGI. CDR3 length equals 14 residues. As DNA, the CDR3 is TGTGCCAGCAGTTACGGGCAGGGTTACTACGAGCAGTACTTC. It specifies CASSYGQGYYEQYF.

The chain combines TRBV19 with TRBJ1-1; D gene ambiguous. Germline V CDR1 and CDR2: LNHDA, SQIVND (reference sequence). The CDR3 covers 15 residues. The V gene lost 6 bases and the J gene lost 0 bases, with 14 bases spanning the gap. In nucleotides, the CDR3 is TGTGCCAGTAGCGCCGATAGGGCGGTGAACACTGAAGCTTTCTTT. As protein: CASSADRAVNTEAFF.

V is TRBV7-3 and J is TRBJ2-3; the match to TRBD2 covers 7 bases. The V gene's germline CDR1 is SGHTA and CDR2 FQGTGA. The trim removed 1 base at V and 5 bases at J, leaving 3 bases unmatched. The CDR3 covers 14 residues. DNA for the CDR3: TGTGCCAGCAGCTTAAGGGGGGGAGAAGATACGCAGTATTTT. Its protein product is CASSLRGGEDTQYF.

The V gene is TRBV28, the J gene TRBJ1-4, with TRBD1 matching over 7 bases. Looked up from germline, CDR1 is MDHEN and CDR2 is SYDVKM. The CDR3 loop spans 16 amino acids. The ends lost 7 bases at V and 8 bases at J; junction bases unmatched: 16. This chain's CDR3 is CASTTPSTGSGEKLFF. DNA for the CDR3: TGTGCCAGCACCACCCCATCGACAGGGTCTGGAGAAAAACTGTTTTTT.

V is TRBV6-1 and J is TRBJ2-7; the D is unclear. Trimming pared 6 bases from V and 2 bases from J, leaving 5 bases between. This CDR3 region has 11 residues. Germline values: CDR1 MNHNS, CDR2 SASEGT. CDR3 sequence reads: CASRTPYEQYF. CDR3 nucleotide sequence: TGTGCCAGCAGGACGCCCTACGAGCAGTACTTC.

This sequence joins TRBV28 and TRBJ2-1; D gene unclear. The germline V gene encodes CDR1 MDHEN and CDR2 SYDVKM. This CDR3 is 13 amino acids long. The V end was cut by 8 bases, the J end by 2 bases, with 10 bases between. The CDR3 region has the DNA TGTGCCAGCTCCAAAGACACCTACAATGAGCAGTTCTTC. It is translated as CASSKDTYNEQFF.

Regarding this clone: A read error may account for a junction end that differs from germline. The chain couples TRBV7-7 to TRBJ2-2; D may correspond to TRBD1 or TRBD2 (7 bases each). Germline V gives CDR1 SSHAT, CDR2 FNYEAQ (reference sequence). There are 15 residues in the CDR3. As DNA, the CDR3 is TGTGCTAGCAGCGGGACAGCCGCGAACACCGGGGAGCTGTTTTTT. Residues: CASSGTAANTGELFF.

This chain uses TRBV6-5 with TRBJ2-1; no firm D call. Germline V gene sequence: CDR1 MNHEY, CDR2 SVGAGI. The CDR3 extends over 11 amino acids. V lost 6 bases and J 10 bases, leaving 10 bases between the germline ends. As DNA, the CDR3 is TGTGCCAGCAGAACCATGGGGGAGCAGTTCTTC. Encoded protein: CASRTMGEQFF.

V usage is TRBV11-3 and J usage is TRBJ2-1; D perhaps matches TRBD2 (6 bases). Trimming removed 3 bases from V and 0 bases from J, with 9 bases in between. The CDR3 sequence is 15 residues long. Per the germline V gene, CDR1 is SGHNT and CDR2 is YENEEA. CDR3 in amino acids: CASSFGGISYNEQFF. CDR3 DNA sequence: TGTGCCAGCAGCTTCGGCGGGATCTCCTACAATGAGCAGTTCTTC. Complete variable domain (other parts from reference TRBV11-3 and TRBJ2-1): EAGVVQSPRYKIIEKKQPVAFWCNPISGHNTLYWYLQNLGQGPELLIRYENEEAVDDSQLPKDRFSAERLKGVDSTLKIQPAELGDSAVYLCASSFGGISYNEQFFGPGTRLTVL.

J is TRBJ1-3 and V is TRBV11-2; 7 nucleotides align to TRBD1. This CDR3 is built from 15 residues. Trimming took 5 bases from V and 2 from J; bases not matched to a gene: 6. CDR1 is SGHAT, CDR2 FQNNGV, per germline. In DNA, the CDR3 is TGTGCCAGCAGCCGATTCACAGGGGCTGGAAACACCATATATTTT. Amino acids: CASSRFTGAGNTIYF.

This clone was counted only a few times. This chain connects TRBV5-1 to TRBJ1-1; no clear D gene. The ends were cut back, 1 base at V and 1 base at J, with 8 bases in the middle. Germline V gene sequence: CDR1 SGHRS, CDR2 YFSETQ. The CDR3 has 14 residues. The CDR3 bases are TGCGCCAGCAGCTTGCTAGGAGGGAACACTGAAGCTTTCTTT. Its protein product is CASSLLGGNTEAFF.

This chain joins TRBV28 and TRBJ2-7, with D perhaps matching TRBD1 or TRBD2 (6 bases each). The CDR3 is 13 amino acids. Germline CDR1 MDHEN, CDR2 SYDVKM. V was pared by 2 bases and J by 5 bases, with 10 bases between. The CDR3 DNA reads as TGTGCCAGCAGTTTAAGGGGGGAGAACGAGCAGTACTTC. Translating gives CASSLRGENEQYF.

The table lists this clone with a count of one. The chain carries TRBV7-9 and TRBJ1-4, with D possibly TRBD1 on 6 matching bases. The CDR3 has 14 amino acids. V was cut by 1 base and J by 7 bases, with 10 bases left in between. Germline V gene lookup returns CDR1 SEHNR and CDR2 FQNEAQ (reference sequence). The CDR3 DNA follows: TGTGCCAGCAGCTTAGTACAGGGAGGTGAAAAACTGTTTTTT. This codes for CASSLVQGGEKLFF.

This chain connects TRBV6-6 to TRBJ1-1; 10 nucleotides agree with TRBD1. J gave up 5 bases and V 6 bases, and 6 bases lay outside the gene matches. The germline V gene encodes CDR1 MNHNY and CDR2 SVGAGI (reference sequence). The CDR3 spans 14 residues. The CDR3 loop reads CASSRQGAGTEAFF. DNA of the CDR3: TGTGCCAGCAGCCGACAGGGGGCAGGAACTGAAGCTTTCTTT.